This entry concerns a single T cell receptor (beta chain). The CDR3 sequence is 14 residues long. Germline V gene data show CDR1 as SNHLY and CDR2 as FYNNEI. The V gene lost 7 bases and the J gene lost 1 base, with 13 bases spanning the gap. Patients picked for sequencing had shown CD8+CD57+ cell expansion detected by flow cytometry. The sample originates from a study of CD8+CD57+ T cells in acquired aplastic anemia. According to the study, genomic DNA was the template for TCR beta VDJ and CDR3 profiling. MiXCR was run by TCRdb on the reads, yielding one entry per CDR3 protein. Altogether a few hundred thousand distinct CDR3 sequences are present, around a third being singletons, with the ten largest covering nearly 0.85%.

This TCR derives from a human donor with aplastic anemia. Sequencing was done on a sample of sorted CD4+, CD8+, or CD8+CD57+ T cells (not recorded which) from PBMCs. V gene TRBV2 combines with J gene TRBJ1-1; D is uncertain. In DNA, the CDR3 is TGTGCCAGCATTGAGGCGAGACAGAACACTGAAGCTTTCTTT. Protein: CASIEARQNTEAFF.